This T cell receptor (beta chain) was sequenced during a study of monozygotic twins with inflammatory bowel disease. Sampling involved one blood draw (less than 2.8 ml) for every donor. RNA in its total form was extracted from whole blood, and T cells were not sorted. UMIs with a 6-nucleotide sample barcode were added by template switching. TCRdb re-called the 5' RACE reads and gives one entry per CDR3 protein, without DNA. This sample's table has some 450,000 distinct CDR3 sequences. The CDR3 runs to 14 residues. The germline V gene has CDR1 SQVTM and CDR2 ANQGSEA. Sequencing was performed on blood. The rearrangement uses TRBV29-1 and TRBJ2-2; the D call from TCRdb, TRBD2, cannot be confirmed without DNA. The receptor was derived from a human donor with ulcerative colitis or Crohn's disease, or a healthy co-twin of an affected twin (not recorded which). The CDR3 loop reads CSVPSGPLTGELFF.